This TCR beta chain was documented in a study of T-cell memory formation after mild COVID-19. Points from the study as a whole: Clones shrinking between day 15 and 85 showed a balanced CD4/CD8 split, and those that grew later tilted toward CD4+. Researchers could not confirm that second-wave clones peaking on day 37 targeted SARS-CoV-2.

TCRdb redid the calling of the 5' RACE reads with MiXCR, one entry per CDR3 protein. The sample consists of 100,000 to 120,000 distinct CDR3 sequences, about 24% of them appearing once. On this clonotype itself: What it recognizes is unknown.

This receptor was identified in a man between 18 and 35 years old who had mild COVID-19 (a few samples of this study predate the infection). Cell type and time point are not known. The sequencing sample was made of PBMCs or a T cell subset sorted from them (not recorded which).

CDR3 amino acids: CASDSRSGTDTQYF. The DNA of the CDR3 is TGTGCTAGTGATTCCCGGAGCGGCACAGATACGCAGTATTTT. The chain couples TRBV12-5 to TRBJ2-3, with D uncertain. CDR1 and CDR2 from the germline V gene are LGHNT and FRNRAP. Deletions cut 7 bases from V and 1 base from J, with 12 bases between. The CDR3 contains 14 residues.